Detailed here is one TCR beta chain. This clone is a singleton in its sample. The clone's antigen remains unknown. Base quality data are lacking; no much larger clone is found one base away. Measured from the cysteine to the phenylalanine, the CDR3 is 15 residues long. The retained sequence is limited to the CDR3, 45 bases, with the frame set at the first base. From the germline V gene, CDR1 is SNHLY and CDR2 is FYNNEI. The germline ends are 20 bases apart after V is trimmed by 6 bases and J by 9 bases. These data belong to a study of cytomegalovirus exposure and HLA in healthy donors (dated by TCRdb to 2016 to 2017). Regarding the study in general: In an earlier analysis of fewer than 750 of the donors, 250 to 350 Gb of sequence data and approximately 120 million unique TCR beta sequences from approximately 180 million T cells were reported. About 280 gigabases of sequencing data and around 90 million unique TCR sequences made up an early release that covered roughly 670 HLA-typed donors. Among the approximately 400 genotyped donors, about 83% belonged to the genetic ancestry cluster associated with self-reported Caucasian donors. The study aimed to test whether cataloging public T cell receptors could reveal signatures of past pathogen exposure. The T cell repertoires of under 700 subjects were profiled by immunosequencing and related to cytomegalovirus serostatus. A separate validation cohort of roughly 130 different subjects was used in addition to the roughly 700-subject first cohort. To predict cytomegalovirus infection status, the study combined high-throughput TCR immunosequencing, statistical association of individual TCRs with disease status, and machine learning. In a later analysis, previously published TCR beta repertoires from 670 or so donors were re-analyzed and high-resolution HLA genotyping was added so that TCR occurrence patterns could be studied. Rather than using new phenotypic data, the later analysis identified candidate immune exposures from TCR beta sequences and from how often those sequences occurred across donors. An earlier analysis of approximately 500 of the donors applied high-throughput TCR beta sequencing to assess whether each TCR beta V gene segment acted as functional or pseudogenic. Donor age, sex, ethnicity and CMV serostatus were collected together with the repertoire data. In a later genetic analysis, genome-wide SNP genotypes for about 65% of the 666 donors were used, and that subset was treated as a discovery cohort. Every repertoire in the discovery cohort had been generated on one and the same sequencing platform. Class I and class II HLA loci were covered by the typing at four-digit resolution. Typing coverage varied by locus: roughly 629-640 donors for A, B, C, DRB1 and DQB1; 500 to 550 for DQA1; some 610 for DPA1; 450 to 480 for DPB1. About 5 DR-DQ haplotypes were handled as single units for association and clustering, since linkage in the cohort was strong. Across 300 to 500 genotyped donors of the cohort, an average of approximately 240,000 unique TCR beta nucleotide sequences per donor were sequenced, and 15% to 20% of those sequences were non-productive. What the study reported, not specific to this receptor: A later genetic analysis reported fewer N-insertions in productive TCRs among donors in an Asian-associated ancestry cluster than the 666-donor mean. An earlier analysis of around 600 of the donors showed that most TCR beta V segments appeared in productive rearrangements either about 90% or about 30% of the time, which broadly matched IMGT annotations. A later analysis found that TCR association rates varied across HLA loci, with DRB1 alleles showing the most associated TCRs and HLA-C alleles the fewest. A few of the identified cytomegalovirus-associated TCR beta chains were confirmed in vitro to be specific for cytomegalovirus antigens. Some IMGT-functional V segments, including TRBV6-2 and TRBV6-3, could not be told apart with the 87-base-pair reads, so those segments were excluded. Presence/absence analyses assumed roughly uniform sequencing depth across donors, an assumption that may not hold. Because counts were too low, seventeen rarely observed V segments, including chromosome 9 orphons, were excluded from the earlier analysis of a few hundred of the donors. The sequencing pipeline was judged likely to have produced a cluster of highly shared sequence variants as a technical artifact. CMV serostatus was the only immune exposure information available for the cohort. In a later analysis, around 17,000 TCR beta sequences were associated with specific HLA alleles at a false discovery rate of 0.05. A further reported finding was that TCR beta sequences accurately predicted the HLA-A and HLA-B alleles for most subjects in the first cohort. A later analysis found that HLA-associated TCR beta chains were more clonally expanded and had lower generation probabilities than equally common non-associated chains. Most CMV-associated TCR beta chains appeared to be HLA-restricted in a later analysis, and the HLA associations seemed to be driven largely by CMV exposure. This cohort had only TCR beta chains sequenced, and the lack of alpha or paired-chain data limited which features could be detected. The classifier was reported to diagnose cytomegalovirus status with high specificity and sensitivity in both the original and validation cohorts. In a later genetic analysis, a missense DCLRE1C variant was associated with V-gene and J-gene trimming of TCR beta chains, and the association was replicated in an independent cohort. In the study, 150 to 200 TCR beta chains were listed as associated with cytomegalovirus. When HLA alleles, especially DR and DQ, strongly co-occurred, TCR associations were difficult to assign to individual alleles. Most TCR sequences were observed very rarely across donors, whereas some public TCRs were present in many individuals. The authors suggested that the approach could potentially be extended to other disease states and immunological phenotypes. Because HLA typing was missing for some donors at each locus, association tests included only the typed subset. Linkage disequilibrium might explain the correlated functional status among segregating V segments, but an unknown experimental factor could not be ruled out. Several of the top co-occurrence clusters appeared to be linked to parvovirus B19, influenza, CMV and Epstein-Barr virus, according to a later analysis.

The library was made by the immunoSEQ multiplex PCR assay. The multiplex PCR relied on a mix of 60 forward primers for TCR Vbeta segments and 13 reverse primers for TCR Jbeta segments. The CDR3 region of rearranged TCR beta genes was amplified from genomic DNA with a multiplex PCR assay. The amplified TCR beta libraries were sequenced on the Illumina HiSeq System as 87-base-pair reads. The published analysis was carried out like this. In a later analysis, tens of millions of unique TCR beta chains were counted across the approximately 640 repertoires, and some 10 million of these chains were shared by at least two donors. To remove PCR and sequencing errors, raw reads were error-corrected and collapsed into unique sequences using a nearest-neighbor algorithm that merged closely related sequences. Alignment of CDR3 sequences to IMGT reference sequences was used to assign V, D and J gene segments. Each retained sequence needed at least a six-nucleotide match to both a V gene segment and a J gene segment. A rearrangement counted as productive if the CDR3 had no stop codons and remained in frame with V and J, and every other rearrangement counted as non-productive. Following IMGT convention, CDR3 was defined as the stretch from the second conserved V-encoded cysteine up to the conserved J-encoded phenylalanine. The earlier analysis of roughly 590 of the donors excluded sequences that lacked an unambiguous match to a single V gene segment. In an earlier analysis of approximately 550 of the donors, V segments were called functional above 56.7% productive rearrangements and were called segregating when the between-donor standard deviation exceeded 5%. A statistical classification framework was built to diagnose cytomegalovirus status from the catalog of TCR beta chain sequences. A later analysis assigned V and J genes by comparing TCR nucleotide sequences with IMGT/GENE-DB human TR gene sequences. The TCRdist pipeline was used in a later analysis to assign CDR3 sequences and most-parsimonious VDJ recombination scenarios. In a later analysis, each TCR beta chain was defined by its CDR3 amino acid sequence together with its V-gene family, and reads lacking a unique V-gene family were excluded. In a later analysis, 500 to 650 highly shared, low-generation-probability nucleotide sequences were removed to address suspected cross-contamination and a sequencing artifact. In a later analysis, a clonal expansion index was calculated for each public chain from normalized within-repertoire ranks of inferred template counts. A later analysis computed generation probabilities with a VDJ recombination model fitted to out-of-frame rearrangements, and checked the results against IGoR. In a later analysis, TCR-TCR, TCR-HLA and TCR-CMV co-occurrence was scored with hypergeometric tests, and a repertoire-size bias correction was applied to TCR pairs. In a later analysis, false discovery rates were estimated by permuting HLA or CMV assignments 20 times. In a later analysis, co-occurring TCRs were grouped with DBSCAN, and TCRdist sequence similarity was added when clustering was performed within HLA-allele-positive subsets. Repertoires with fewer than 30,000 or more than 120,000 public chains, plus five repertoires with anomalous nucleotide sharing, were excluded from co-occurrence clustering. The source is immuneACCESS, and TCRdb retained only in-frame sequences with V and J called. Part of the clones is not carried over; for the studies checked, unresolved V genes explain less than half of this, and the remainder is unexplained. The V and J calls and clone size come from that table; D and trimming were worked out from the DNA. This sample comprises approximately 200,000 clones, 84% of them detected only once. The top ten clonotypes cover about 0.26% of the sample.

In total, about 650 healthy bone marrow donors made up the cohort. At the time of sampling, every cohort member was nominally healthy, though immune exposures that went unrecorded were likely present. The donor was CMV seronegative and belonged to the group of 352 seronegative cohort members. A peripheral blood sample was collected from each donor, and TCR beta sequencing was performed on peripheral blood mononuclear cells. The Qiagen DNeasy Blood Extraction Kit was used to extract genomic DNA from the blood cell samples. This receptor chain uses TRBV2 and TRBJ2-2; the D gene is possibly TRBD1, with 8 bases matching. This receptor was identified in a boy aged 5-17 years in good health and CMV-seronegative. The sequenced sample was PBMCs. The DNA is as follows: TGTGCCAGCAGCGCCGACAGGGGAGGGTCCAGGGAGCTGTTTTTT. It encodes CASSADRGGSRELFF. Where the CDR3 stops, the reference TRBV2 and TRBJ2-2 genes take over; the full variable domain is EPEVTQTPSHQVTQMGQEVILRCVPISNHLYFYWYRQILGQKVEFLVSFYNNEISEKSEIFDDQFSVERPDGSNFTLKIRSTKLEDSAMYFCASSADRGGSRELFFGEGSRLTVL.